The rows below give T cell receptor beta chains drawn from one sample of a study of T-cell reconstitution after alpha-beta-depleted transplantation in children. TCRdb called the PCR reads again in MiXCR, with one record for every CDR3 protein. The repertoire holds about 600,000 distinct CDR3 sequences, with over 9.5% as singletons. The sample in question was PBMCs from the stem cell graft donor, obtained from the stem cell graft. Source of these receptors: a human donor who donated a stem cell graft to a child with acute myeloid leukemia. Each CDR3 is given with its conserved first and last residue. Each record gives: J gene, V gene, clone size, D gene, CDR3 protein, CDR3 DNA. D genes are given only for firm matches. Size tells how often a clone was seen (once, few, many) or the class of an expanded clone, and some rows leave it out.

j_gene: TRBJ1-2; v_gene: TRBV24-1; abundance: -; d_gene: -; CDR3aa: CATGAERTENYGYTF; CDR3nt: TGTGCCACCGGGGCGGAGAGGACAGAAAACTATGGCTACACCTTC
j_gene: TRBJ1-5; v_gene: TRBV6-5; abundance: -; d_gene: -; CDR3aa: CASGNQPQHF; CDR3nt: TGTGCCAGCGGCAATCAGCCCCAGCATTTT
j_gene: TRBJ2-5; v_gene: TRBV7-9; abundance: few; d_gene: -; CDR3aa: CASSTAGQLQETQYF; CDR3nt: TGTGCCAGCAGCACGGCGGGACAGCTACAAGAGACCCAGTACTTC
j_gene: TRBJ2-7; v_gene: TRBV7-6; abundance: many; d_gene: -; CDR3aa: CASSSQGGSSYEQYF; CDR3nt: TGTGCCAGCAGCTCGCAGGGGGGTTCCTCCTACGAGCAGTACTTC
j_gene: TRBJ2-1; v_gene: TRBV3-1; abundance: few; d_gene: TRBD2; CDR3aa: CASSRVRSSGYNEQFF; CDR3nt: TGTGCCAGCAGCCGGGTCCGATCTAGCGGATACAATGAGCAGTTCTTC
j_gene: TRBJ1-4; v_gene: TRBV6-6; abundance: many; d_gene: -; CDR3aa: CASSLEGEKLFF; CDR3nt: TGTGCCAGCAGCCTCGAGGGCGAAAAACTGTTTTTT
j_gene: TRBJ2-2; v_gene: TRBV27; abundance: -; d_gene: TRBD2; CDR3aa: CASSSIGTSGTGELFF; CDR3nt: TGTGCCAGCAGTTCGATCGGGACTAGCGGCACCGGGGAGCTGTTTTTT
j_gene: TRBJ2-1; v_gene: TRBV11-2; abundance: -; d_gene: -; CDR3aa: CASSPGGLAHHNEQFF; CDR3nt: TGTGCCAGCAGCCCCGGCGGGCTAGCGCATCACAATGAGCAGTTCTTC
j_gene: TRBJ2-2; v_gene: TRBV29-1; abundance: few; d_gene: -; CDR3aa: CSVRTGTAGELFF; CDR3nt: TGCAGCGTTAGAACCGGGACGGCCGGGGAGCTGTTTTTT
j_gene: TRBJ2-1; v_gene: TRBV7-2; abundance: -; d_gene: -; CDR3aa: CASSLQDNNNEQFF; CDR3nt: TGTGCCAGCAGCTTACAGGACAATAACAATGAGCAGTTCTTC
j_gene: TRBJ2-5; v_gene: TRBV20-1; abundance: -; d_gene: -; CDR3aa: CSARDRVLKETQYF; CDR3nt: TGCAGTGCTAGAGATAGGGTCCTTAAAGAGACCCAGTACTTC
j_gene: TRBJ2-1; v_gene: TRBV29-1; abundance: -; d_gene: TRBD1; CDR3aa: CSVSRGPASVNEQFF; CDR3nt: TGCAGCGTTTCCAGGGGGCCGGCTAGTGTCAATGAGCAGTTCTTC
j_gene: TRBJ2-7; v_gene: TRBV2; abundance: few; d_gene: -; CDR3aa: CATRRVTAYEQYF; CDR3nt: TGTGCCACTAGGAGGGTTACGGCCTACGAGCAGTACTTC
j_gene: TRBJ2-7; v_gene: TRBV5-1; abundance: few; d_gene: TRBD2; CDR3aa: CASSLTSGRAYEQYF; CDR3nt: TGCGCCAGCAGCTTGACTAGCGGGAGGGCCTACGAGCAGTACTTC
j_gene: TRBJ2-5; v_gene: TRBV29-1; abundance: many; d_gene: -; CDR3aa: CSVERAPDPETQYF; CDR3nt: TGCAGCGTTGAAAGGGCCCCAGACCCCGAGACCCAGTACTTC
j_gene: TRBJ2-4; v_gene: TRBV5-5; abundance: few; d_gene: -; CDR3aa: CASSLGVGGSAKNIQYF; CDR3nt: TGTGCCAGCAGCTTGGGGGTTGGGGGGTCGGCCAAAAACATTCAGTACTTC
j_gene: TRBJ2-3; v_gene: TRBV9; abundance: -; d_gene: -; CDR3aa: CASSAAGFTDTQYF; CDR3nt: TGTGCCAGCAGCGCCGCCGGGTTCACAGATACGCAGTATTTT
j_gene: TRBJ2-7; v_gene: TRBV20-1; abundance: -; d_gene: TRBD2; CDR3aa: CSARGGNGIYEQYF; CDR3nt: TGCAGTGCTAGGGGGGGGAACGGGATCTACGAGCAGTACTTC
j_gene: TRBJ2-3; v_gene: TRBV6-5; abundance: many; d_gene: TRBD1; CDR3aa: CASSGTGAGTQYF; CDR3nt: TGTGCCAGCAGCGGGACAGGGGCGGGTACGCAGTATTTT
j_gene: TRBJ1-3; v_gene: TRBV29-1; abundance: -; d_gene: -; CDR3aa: CSVAGFDSGNTIYF; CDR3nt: TGCAGCGTTGCTGGGTTTGATTCTGGAAACACCATATATTTT
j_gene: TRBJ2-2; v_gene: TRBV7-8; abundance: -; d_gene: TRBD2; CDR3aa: CSSSRLAGADTGELFF; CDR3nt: TGTTCCAGCAGCCGGCTAGCGGGAGCCGACACCGGGGAGCTGTTTTTT
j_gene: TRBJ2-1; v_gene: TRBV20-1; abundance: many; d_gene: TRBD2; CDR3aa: CSARGTSGSYNEQFF; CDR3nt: TGCAGTGCTAGAGGGACTAGCGGGAGCTACAATGAGCAGTTCTTC
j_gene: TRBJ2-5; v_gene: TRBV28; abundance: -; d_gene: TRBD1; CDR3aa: CASRMGQLETQYF; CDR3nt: TGTGCCAGCAGGATGGGACAGTTAGAGACCCAGTACTTC
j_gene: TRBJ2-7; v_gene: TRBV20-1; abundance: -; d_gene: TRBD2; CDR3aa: CSARLDSRSGGEQYF; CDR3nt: TGCAGTGCTAGACTGGACTCCCGGTCGGGGGGGGAGCAGTACTTC
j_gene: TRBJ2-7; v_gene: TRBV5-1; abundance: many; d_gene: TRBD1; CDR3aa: CASSLGDRGEQYF; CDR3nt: TGCGCCAGCAGCTTGGGAGACAGGGGCGAGCAGTACTTC
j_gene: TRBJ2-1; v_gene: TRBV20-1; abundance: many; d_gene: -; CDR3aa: CSARGGLAIGFNEQFF; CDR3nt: TGCAGTGCTAGAGGGGGGCTAGCCATCGGCTTCAATGAGCAGTTCTTC
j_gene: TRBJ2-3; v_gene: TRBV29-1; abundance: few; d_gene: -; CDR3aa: CSVEDQRRGGDTQYF; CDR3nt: TGCAGCGTTGAAGATCAACGGAGAGGAGGAGATACGCAGTATTTT
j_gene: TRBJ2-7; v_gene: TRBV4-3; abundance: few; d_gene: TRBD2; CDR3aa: CASSQLSGSSYEQYF; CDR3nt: TGCGCCAGCAGCCAACTTAGCGGGAGCTCCTACGAGCAGTACTTC
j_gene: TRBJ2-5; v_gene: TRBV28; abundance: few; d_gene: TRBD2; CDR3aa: CASSTPSGVETQYF; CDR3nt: TGTGCCAGCAGCACACCTAGCGGGGTGGAGACCCAGTACTTC
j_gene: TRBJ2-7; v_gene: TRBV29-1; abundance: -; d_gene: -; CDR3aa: CSVLEAARGREQYF; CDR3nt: TGCAGCGTTCTAGAGGCAGCCCGGGGTCGCGAGCAGTACTTC
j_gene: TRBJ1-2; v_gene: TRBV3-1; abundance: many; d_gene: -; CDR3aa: CASSQGSRGYTF; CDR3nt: TGTGCCAGCAGCCAAGGGAGCAGGGGCTACACCTTC
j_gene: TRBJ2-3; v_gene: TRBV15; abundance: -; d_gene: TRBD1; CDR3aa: CATSRVNQDRGWSDTQYF; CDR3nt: TGTGCCACCAGCAGAGTAAATCAGGACAGGGGGTGGTCAGATACGCAGTATTTT
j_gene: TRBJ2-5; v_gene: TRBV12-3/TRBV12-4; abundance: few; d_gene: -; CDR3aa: CASRDRGGYQETQYF; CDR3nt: TGTGCCAGCAGGGACAGAGGGGGGTACCAAGAGACCCAGTACTTC
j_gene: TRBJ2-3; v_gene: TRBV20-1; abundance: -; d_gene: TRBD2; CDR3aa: CSAPLQSASGSPDTQYF; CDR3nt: TGCAGTGCTCCTCTGCAGTCGGCTAGCGGGAGTCCAGATACGCAGTATTTT
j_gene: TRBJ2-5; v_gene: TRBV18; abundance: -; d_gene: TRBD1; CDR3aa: CASSPGTVYQETQYF; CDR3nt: TGTGCCAGCTCACCAGGGACAGTGTACCAAGAGACCCAGTACTTC
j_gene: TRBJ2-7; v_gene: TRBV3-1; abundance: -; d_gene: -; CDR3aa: CASSQDPVSPDVEQYF; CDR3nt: TGTGCCAGCAGCCAAGATCCGGTGAGCCCGGATGTGGAGCAGTACTTC
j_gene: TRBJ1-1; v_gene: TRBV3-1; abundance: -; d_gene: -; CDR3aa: CASSQKSRGTEAFF; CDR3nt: TGTGCCAGCAGCCAAAAATCGCGGGGCACTGAAGCTTTCTTT